Listed here are 21 T cell receptor beta chains from one sample, sequenced in a study of cytomegalovirus exposure and HLA in healthy donors. In the PCR, 60 Vbeta and 13 Jbeta primers were used. Generated by immunoSEQ multiplex PCR, the TCRdb table keeps only in-frame clones and is missing some. The sample records some 130,000 clones, roughly 62% being singletons. Sequences were obtained from PBMCs. The receptors derive from a man aged 25-45 years in good health and CMV-seropositive.

The sample holds a few counts of this clone. The chain links TRBV4-2 to TRBJ2-7, with 11 nucleotides matching TRBD2. The germline gives CDR1 LGHNA, CDR2 YNFKEQ. With V trimmed by 1 base and J by 4 bases, 9 bases remained unmatched. The CDR3 loop spans 17 amino acids. The CDR3 sequence: CASSQAGTSGSYYEQYF. In DNA, the CDR3 is TGTGCCAGCAGCCAAGCGGGTACTAGCGGGAGCTATTACGAGCAGTACTTC.

This clone was seen only a few times. The chain employs TRBV7-8 and TRBJ2-1; a weak D match, TRBD1 (5 bases). V lost 5 bases, J lost 6 bases, and 17 bases lay in between. Germline V gives CDR1 SGHVS, CDR2 FQNEAQ. The CDR3 sequence is 15 residues long. CDR3 protein: CASSPVNYQGNEQFF. CDR3 coding DNA: TGTGCCAGCAGCCCCGTAAACTATCAGGGCAATGAGCAGTTCTTC.

The chain recombines TRBV5-6 with TRBJ2-5, with D maybe TRBD1 (6 bases). Germline lookup yields CDR1 SGHDT and CDR2 YYEEEE. The CDR3 length is 17 residues. Trimming removed 1 base at V and 5 bases at J, with 21 bases between. The CDR3 region is CASSLTLRTEGWETQYF. CDR3 bases: TGTGCCAGCAGCTTGACCCTAAGGACAGAGGGATGGGAGACCCAGTACTTC.

The chain uses TRBV5-1 and TRBJ1-1; 10 bases are a match to TRBD1. This CDR3 has 13 residues. CDR1 is SGHRS, CDR2 YFSETQ, per germline. The trim removed 0 bases at V and 11 bases at J, leaving 4 bases unmatched. The CDR3 protein is CASSLGQGARAFF. The CDR3 nucleotides read TGCGCCAGCAGCTTGGGACAGGGGGCTCGGGCTTTCTTT. Full variable domain (rest looked up from reference TRBV5-1 and TRBJ1-1): KAGVTQTPRYLIKTRGQQVTLSCSPISGHRSVSWYQQTPGQGLQFLFEYFSETQRNKGNFPGRFSGRQFSNSRSEMNVSTLELGDSALYLCASSLGQGARAFFGQGTRLTVV.

This chain connects TRBV21-1 to TRBJ2-4; TRBD2, as called in the table, went unchecked against the DNA. TRBV21-1 has pseudogene status. The CDR3 runs to 21 residues. The CDR3 region is CASRRGGVAGEWGSGKNIQYF. The CDR3 DNA is TGTGCCAGCCGGAGGGGGGGAGTAGCGGGAGAGTGGGGGTCGGGCAAAAACATTCAGTACTTC.

The table lists this clone with a few counts. The J gene is TRBJ2-7, the V gene TRBV5-4, with 7 bases that match TRBD2. CDR1 and CDR2 from the germline V gene are SGHNT and YYREEE (reference sequence). The CDR3 extends over 15 amino acids. V lost 0 bases and J lost 3; bases outside the gene matches: 6. In DNA form, the CDR3 reads TGTGCCAGCAGCTTGGGGCCTGGGGAGGGCTACGAGCAGTACTTC. It specifies CASSLGPGEGYEQYF.

The chain has TRBV11-2 and TRBJ2-7; 9 nucleotides agree with TRBD2. Germline trimming cut 0 bases from V and 4 bases from J; bases unmatched to any gene: 10. The CDR3 consists of 17 residues. Germline CDR1 is SGHAT and CDR2 is FQNNGV. CDR3 amino acids: CASSLDDPSGISYEQYF. The CDR3 bases are TGTGCCAGCAGCTTAGATGATCCTAGCGGGATCTCTTACGAGCAGTACTTC.

The J gene is TRBJ1-2, the V gene TRBV7-9, with TRBD1 matching over 12 bases. V lost 1 base to trimming and J lost 8 bases; unmatched junction nucleotides: 5. The length of the CDR3 is 15 residues. Germline loops: CDR1 SEHNR, CDR2 FQNEAQ (reference sequence). Written as DNA, the CDR3 is TGTGCCAGCAGCTTAGGTGGGACAGGGGGCTACGGCTACACCTTC. It yields the protein CASSLGGTGGYGYTF.

The chain uses TRBV15 and TRBJ2-5, with 7 bases that match TRBD2. Trimming took 4 bases from V and 5 from J; bases not matched to a gene: 10. Looked up from germline, CDR1 is LNHNV and CDR2 is YYDKDF (reference sequence). The CDR3 consists of 15 residues. The CDR3, as DNA: TGTGCCACCAGCAAAAGGCCGACTAGCTCGGAGACCCAGTACTTC. It translates to CATSKRPTSSETQYF.

This clone was seen only once. The chain carries TRBV11-1 and TRBJ1-2; D is ambiguous. Germline assignment: CDR1 SGHAT and CDR2 FQDESV (reference sequence). V shed 3 bases and J shed 3 bases, with 8 bases lying between them. This CDR3 is 13 amino acids long. CDR3 DNA sequence: TGTGCCAGCAGCTTGGGCAACTACTATGGCTACACCTTC. Its protein product is CASSLGNYYGYTF.

The chain is built from TRBV6-1 and TRBJ1-5; 7 bases fit TRBD1. The CDR3 is 17 residues long. Trimming at V came to 4 bases and at J to 4 bases, leaving 13 bases not matched to a gene. Germline V gene data show CDR1 as MNHNS and CDR2 as SASEGT. The CDR3 region has the DNA TGTGCCAGCAGTGTGCGACTGACAGGGATGGGTAATCAGCCCCAGCATTTT. It translates to CASSVRLTGMGNQPQHF.

This rearrangement joins TRBV5-4 to TRBJ2-1, with 10 bases that match TRBD2. The CDR3 is made up of 17 amino acids. Trimming took 3 bases from V and 4 from J; bases not matched to a gene: 10. The V gene's germline CDR1 is SGHNT and CDR2 YYREEE (reference sequence). CDR3 DNA sequence: TGTGCCAGCAGCTCCTACTGGAGGACTAGCGGATACAATGAGCAGTTCTTC. Translated, it gives CASSSYWRTSGYNEQFF.

The CDR3 here is CASRSRYGYTF. Written as DNA, the CDR3 is TGTGCCAGTAGATCGCGTTATGGCTACACCTTC. V is TRBV19 and J is TRBJ1-2; D not certain. This CDR3 has 11 residues. The germline V and J ends were trimmed by 6 bases and 5 bases, with 7 bases remaining between them. From germline, CDR1 is LNHDA and CDR2 SQIVND (reference sequence). Together with reference TRBV19 and TRBJ1-2, the CDR3 gives the full variable domain: DGGITQSPKYLFRKEGQNVTLSCEQNLNHDAMYWYRQDPGQGLRLIYYSQIVNDFQKGDIAEGYSVSREKKESFPLTVTSAQKNPTAFYLCASRSRYGYTFGSGTRLTVV.

This chain connects TRBV28 to TRBJ2-1; 10 bases match TRBD2. Germline values: CDR1 MDHEN, CDR2 SYDVKM. After removal of 6 bases from V and 8 bases from J, the junction contained 4 bases not matched to a gene. The CDR3 extends over 13 amino acids. The CDR3 loop is CASRLAGSDEQFF. The CDR3 nucleotides are TGTGCCAGCAGACTAGCGGGATCCGATGAGCAGTTCTTC.

The DNA for the CDR3 is TGTGCCAGCAGCGTACGGTCGAACACCGGGGAGCTGTTTTTT. This translates into CASSVRSNTGELFF. The chain combines TRBV9 with TRBJ2-2, with D unresolved. The germline gives CDR1 SGDLS, CDR2 YYNGEE. CDR3 length: 14 amino acids. V was cut by 1 base and J by 0 bases, with 4 bases left in between.

This chain joins TRBV7-9 and TRBJ1-6; D call uncertain. This CDR3 is built from 14 residues. Trimming removed 2 bases from V and 5 bases from J, with 7 bases in between. In germline, CDR1 is SEHNR, CDR2 FQNEAQ (reference sequence). The CDR3 DNA sequence: TGTGCCAGCAGCTTAATGGGCAATAATTCACCCCTCCACTTT. Its translation: CASSLMGNNSPLHF.

The rearrangement links TRBV9 to TRBJ2-5; tentatively, D is TRBD2 (5 bases). This CDR3 is built from 15 residues. CDR1 is SGDLS, CDR2 YYNGEE, per germline. The V end was cut by 0 bases, the J end by 1 base, with 10 bases between. CDR3 loop: CASSVASRVQETQYF. CDR3 DNA sequence: TGTGCCAGCAGCGTAGCTAGCCGGGTCCAAGAGACCCAGTACTTC.

This clone was observed a handful of times. This chain connects TRBV7-9 to TRBJ2-2; 9 nucleotides align to TRBD2. The V segment lost 4 bases and the J segment 4 bases; nucleotides outside the gene matches: 10. The CDR3 covers 17 residues. Looked up from germline, CDR1 is SEHNR and CDR2 is FQNEAQ (reference sequence). This CDR3 is CASSSAGGPSGTGELFF. The CDR3 DNA reads TGTGCCAGCAGCTCAGCGGGAGGCCCCTCGGGCACCGGGGAGCTGTTTTTT.

This clone appeared a few times. The V call is TRBV9, the J call TRBJ1-3; perhaps TRBD1 as D (6 bases). The CDR3 has 16 residues. Germline lookup yields CDR1 SGDLS and CDR2 YYNGEE. V lost 3 bases, J lost 0 bases, and 13 bases lay in between. CDR3 nucleotide sequence: TGTGCCAGCAGCGCCGGGACACAAAGCTCTGGAAACACCATATATTTT. Its protein is CASSAGTQSSGNTIYF.

The chain employs TRBV6-1 and TRBJ2-6; a weak D match, TRBD2 (6 bases). V was shortened by 8 bases and J by 0 bases, with 8 bases between the two germline ends. The germline V gene has CDR1 MNHNS and CDR2 SASEGT. The CDR3 has 14 amino acids. The CDR3 DNA is TGTGCCAGCGAGGAGGGCTCTGGGGCCAACGTCCTGACTTTC. Protein sequence: CASEEGSGANVLTF.

J is TRBJ2-7 and V is TRBV28; no definite D call. CDR3 length equals 10 residues. Between the trimmed V and J ends, which lost 6 bases and 6 bases, there was a span of 6 bases. Per germline, CDR1 MDHEN and CDR2 SYDVKM. The CDR3 nucleotides read TGTGCCAGCAGCGGTGTCGAGCAGTACTTC. Translated, it gives CASSGVEQYF.